This T cell receptor (beta chain) was profiled in a study of a mutant IDH1 vaccine in newly diagnosed glioma. Background on the study: Treated patients, averaging about 40 years, were approximately 60% male and around 40% female. Study-wide results and caveats: Researchers report vaccine-induced immune responses in just under 95% of patients. The authors found pseudoprogression apparently unrelated to changes in top peripheral T cell clonotypes.

Notes on this clone: Its antigen is unidentified.

Clones were read by immunoSEQ multiplex PCR, and TCRdb kept only the in-frame ones, dropping some. The table shows some 16,000 clones, with around 95% occurring only once. Described time point: baseline, week 1 (first vaccination visit). Described treatment: pre-vaccination baseline after standard-of-care therapy. Every donor had a new WHO grade 3 or 4 astrocytoma that was IDH1-mutant, with loss of nuclear ATRX. The source material was peripheral blood mononuclear cells (PBMCs), sampled from a glioma patient treated with radiotherapy, temozolomide or both. The TCR was taken from a woman younger than 35 with glioma. Some clones in this sample may be carry-over from other donors' samples.

The CDR3 is CATSRDKTTQHF. CDR3 nucleotide sequence: TGTGCCACCAGCAGAGACAAGACAACCCAGCATTTT. The genes are TRBV15 and TRBJ1-5; D uncertain. V was clipped by 0 bases and J by 11 bases, with 8 bases between them. Germline V gives CDR1 LNHNV, CDR2 YYDKDF (reference sequence). This CDR3 spans 12 amino acids.